This passage covers 27 T cell receptor beta chains from one sample sequenced in a study of blood T cell repertoires in COVID-19. Measured with immunoSEQ multiplex PCR; TCRdb has only the in-frame clones, and not every one. Here the sample spans fewer than 200,000 clones, approximately 90% being singletons. The sample taken for sequencing was peripheral blood. All receptors come from a man aged 50-60 years who had recovered from COVID-19.

The chain couples TRBV20-1 to TRBJ2-7; 9 bases agree with TRBD1. Unmatched junction bases numbered 6, after V lost 3 bases and J lost 3 bases. The CDR3 is made up of 14 amino acids. CDR1 DFQATT and CDR2 SNEGSKA come from the germline V gene (reference sequence). CDR3 nucleotides: TGCAGTGCTAGTACCGGGACAGGGTACTACGAGCAGTACTTC. Translated: CSASTGTGYYEQYF.

The chain joins TRBV5-1 to TRBJ1-2; 11 bases align to TRBD1. Germline CDR1 reads SGHRS; CDR2 reads YFSETQ. The CDR3 length is 15 residues. V shed 4 bases, J shed 7 bases, and the junction held 9 bases outside the gene matches. CDR3 sequence: CASSPGQGATGGYTF. CDR3 in DNA: TGCGCCAGCAGCCCTGGACAGGGGGCAACGGGTGGCTACACCTTC.

The rearrangement uses TRBV4-2 and TRBJ2-2; 11 nucleotides line up with TRBD1. With 0 bases clipped from V and 4 bases from J, the junction kept 1 base outside the gene matches. The CDR3 length is 16 residues. Germline CDR1 is LGHNA and CDR2 is YNFKEQ. The CDR3, as DNA: TGTGCCAGCAGCCAAGAGGGGACAGGGGGCACCGGGGAGCTGTTTTTT. It encodes CASSQEGTGGTGELFF.

This clone was counted between two and nine times. This chain links TRBV28 with TRBJ1-5, with D unclear. V was clipped by 4 bases and J by 4 bases, with 8 bases between them. Germline V gives CDR1 MDHEN, CDR2 SYDVKM. The CDR3 has 13 residues. CDR3 bases: TGTGCCAGCAGTTCCAGCGCAAATCAGCCCCAGCATTTT. Translated: CASSSSANQPQHF.

V and J are TRBV15 and TRBJ2-1, with a possible D match to TRBD2 (6 bases). Germline values: CDR1 LNHNV, CDR2 YYDKDF (reference sequence). The CDR3 runs to 13 residues. V lost 1 base to trimming and J lost 9 bases, with 10 bases between them. The CDR3 region is CATSRAGVVEQFF. CDR3 nucleotides: TGTGCCACCAGCAGAGCGGGAGTGGTTGAGCAGTTCTTC.

Here the CDR3 DNA reads TGTGCCTGGAGAGAAGGGGGCTCTGGGGCCAACGTCCTGACTTTC. It is translated as CAWREGGSGANVLTF. V usage is TRBV30 and J usage is TRBJ2-6; D may be TRBD1 (6 bases). The germline V gene has CDR1 GTSNPN and CDR2 SVGIG (reference sequence). V was pared by 3 bases and J by 0 bases, with 9 bases between. This CDR3 has 15 residues.

V usage is TRBV29-1 and J usage is TRBJ2-3; the D is unclear. V lost 1 base, J lost 1 base, and 18 bases lay in between. The germline V gene encodes CDR1 SQVTM and CDR2 ANQGSEA. CDR3 length equals 17 residues. The chain's CDR3 is CSVEAQRRNRRTDTQYF. CDR3 DNA: TGCAGCGTTGAAGCCCAACGACGCAACAGACGCACAGATACGCAGTATTTT.

The chain uses TRBV9 and TRBJ2-1; 15 nucleotides align to TRBD2. The CDR3 sequence is 15 residues long. The V gene's germline CDR1 is SGDLS and CDR2 YYNGEE. Unmatched junction bases numbered 5, after V lost 4 bases and J lost 9 bases. CDR3 nucleotides: TGTGCCAGCAGCCCCTGGACTAGCGGGGGGGGTGAGCAGTTCTTC. Translated, it gives CASSPWTSGGGEQFF.

The chain recombines TRBV5-1 with TRBJ1-4; 10 nucleotides agree with TRBD1. Germline V gene lookup returns CDR1 SGHRS and CDR2 YFSETQ. The CDR3 spans 15 residues. With V trimmed by 4 bases and J by 7 bases, 7 bases remained unmatched. In DNA, the CDR3 is TGCGCCAGCAGCGTAGACAGGGGGCGCCGTGAAAAACTGTTTTTT. Translating gives CASSVDRGRREKLFF.

The J gene is TRBJ2-2, the V gene TRBV19; perhaps TRBD2 as D (7 bases). V gave up 6 bases and J gave up 4 bases, with 15 bases separating them. The germline CDR1 and CDR2 sequences are LNHDA and SQIVND (reference sequence). CDR3 length equals 15 residues. The CDR3 DNA follows: TGTGCCAGTAGCCCCAGGGGAGGGAGCACCGGGGAGCTGTTTTTT. Translation gives CASSPRGGSTGELFF. The full variable domain, with the rest looked up from reference TRBV19 and TRBJ2-2, is DGGITQSPKYLFRKEGQNVTLSCEQNLNHDAMYWYRQDPGQGLRLIYYSQIVNDFQKGDIAEGYSVSREKKESFPLTVTSAQKNPTAFYLCASSPRGGSTGELFFGEGSRLTVL.

The chain recombines TRBV13 with TRBJ2-1; TRBD2 aligns across 12 bases. Germline loops: CDR1 PRHDT, CDR2 FYEKMQ (reference sequence). CDR3 length: 16 residues. J lost 3 bases, V lost 0 bases, and 0 bases had no gene match. In nucleotides, the CDR3 is TGTGCCAGCAGCTTAGGGGGACTAGCGGGCTACAATGAGCAGTTCTTC. It specifies CASSLGGLAGYNEQFF. Together with reference TRBV13 and TRBJ2-1, the CDR3 gives the full variable domain: AAGVIQSPRHLIKEKRETATLKCYPIPRHDTVYWYQQGPGQDPQFLISFYEKMQSDKGSIPDRFSAQQFSDYHSELNMSSLELGDSALYFCASSLGGLAGYNEQFFGPGTRLTVL.

This clone was seen a single time. V gene TRBV6-5 combines with J gene TRBJ1-6, with D tentatively TRBD1 (5 bases). V was trimmed by 8 bases and J by 2 bases, leaving 7 bases between them. Germline V gene lookup returns CDR1 MNHEY and CDR2 SVGAGI. The CDR3 sequence is 13 residues long. For the CDR3, the DNA is TGTGCCAGCGGGGGGGCCTATAATTCACCCCTCCACTTT. As protein: CASGGAYNSPLHF.

The chain couples TRBV12-2 to TRBJ2-3; TRBD2 is the table's D call, not checked against the DNA. TRBV12-2 is a known pseudogene. The CDR3 sequence is 16 residues long. DNA of the CDR3: TGTGCAAGTCGCTCGTTAGCGGGGGGCCGCACAGATACGCAGTATTTT. It is translated as CASRSLAGGRTDTQYF.

This clone was seen once. The V and J genes are TRBV7-9 and TRBJ2-2; 8 bases line up with TRBD1. This CDR3 spans 15 amino acids. Trimming at V came to 2 bases and at J to 5 bases, leaving 4 bases not matched to a gene. CDR1 and CDR2 from the germline V gene are SEHNR and FQNEAQ (reference sequence). The CDR3 DNA reads as TGTGCCAGCAGCTTACCCGACAGGGGTACCGGGGAGCTGTTTTTT. Translating it yields CASSLPDRGTGELFF.

The chain couples TRBV2 to TRBJ1-6; D is unresolved. The CDR3 extends over 15 amino acids. Germline V gene lookup returns CDR1 SNHLY and CDR2 FYNNEI. The V end was cut by 5 bases, the J end by 0 bases, with 8 bases between. CDR3 protein: CASSFSSSYNSPLHF. CDR3 in DNA: TGTGCCAGCAGTTTCTCGAGCTCCTATAATTCACCCCTCCACTTT.

The gene calls are TRBV19 and TRBJ1-5; 8 nucleotides line up with TRBD1. The trim removed 3 bases at V and 2 bases at J, leaving 9 bases unmatched. Per germline, CDR1 LNHDA and CDR2 SQIVND (reference sequence). There are 17 residues in the CDR3. The CDR3 DNA reads TGTGCCAGTAGTATCCCTACAGGGGGTAAAGGCAATCAGCCCCAGCATTTT. It yields the protein CASSIPTGGKGNQPQHF.

The chain joins TRBV19 to TRBJ2-4, with TRBD1 as a possible D gene (6 bases). The CDR3 is 14 amino acids. Trimming removed 6 bases from V and 2 bases from J, with 11 bases in between. Germline V gives CDR1 LNHDA, CDR2 SQIVND (reference sequence). The CDR3: CASRGATTKNIQYF. The CDR3 nucleotides read TGTGCCAGTAGGGGGGCTACTACCAAAAACATTCAGTACTTC.

The J gene is TRBJ2-1, the V gene TRBV9, with a tentative D call TRBD1 (6 bases). Germline lookup yields CDR1 SGDLS and CDR2 YYNGEE. Trimming cost V 0 bases and J 10 bases, with 8 bases left between them. There are 12 residues in the CDR3. CDR3 residues: CASSVAGTEQFF. CDR3 in DNA: TGTGCCAGCAGCGTAGCTGGGACAGAGCAGTTCTTC.

The V and J genes are TRBV28 and TRBJ2-5; possibly TRBD1 for D (8 bases). CDR1 is MDHEN, CDR2 SYDVKM, per germline. The CDR3 covers 14 residues. The ends were cut back, 3 bases at V and 5 bases at J, with 13 bases in the middle. The CDR3 DNA reads as TGTGCCAGCAGTTTCTACAGGGGGGGGGAGACCCAGTACTTC. This translates into CASSFYRGGETQYF.

V gene TRBV6-2 or TRBV6-3 combines with J gene TRBJ2-1; the match to TRBD2 covers 13 bases. Per the germline V gene, CDR1 is MNHEY and CDR2 is SVGEGT. CDR3 size: 15 residues. With V trimmed by 4 bases and J by 3 bases, 0 bases remained unmatched. CDR3 coding DNA: TGTGCCAGCAGTTGGACTAGCGGGGGCTACAATGAGCAGTTCTTC. Its protein is CASSWTSGGYNEQFF.

The V call is TRBV10-3, the J call TRBJ1-5; possibly TRBD1 for D (5 bases). Looked up from germline, CDR1 is ENHRY and CDR2 is SYGVKD. V lost 5 bases, J lost 0 bases, and 11 bases lay in between. This CDR3 is 15 amino acids long. CDR3 region: CAISQTEYSNQPQHF. CDR3 nucleotides: TGTGCCATCAGTCAGACAGAGTATAGCAATCAGCCCCAGCATTTT.

The count of this clone is one. The chain joins TRBV27 to TRBJ2-1, with 9 bases matching TRBD1. V lost 3 bases, J lost 3 bases, and 3 bases stayed unmatched. The CDR3 is made up of 15 amino acids. CDR1 MNHEY and CDR2 SMNVEV come from the germline V gene (reference sequence). DNA for the CDR3: TGTGCCAGCAGTTTGCGGACAGGGGTCTACAATGAGCAGTTCTTC. This gives the protein CASSLRTGVYNEQFF.

In this sample, this clone turned up once. The chain joins TRBV7-2 to TRBJ2-3; TRBD2 matches 11 bases. Germline V lookup: CDR1 SGHTA, CDR2 FQGNSA. Trimming removed 1 base from V and 14 bases from J; junction bases left unmatched: 11. The CDR3 spans 15 residues. CDR3 DNA: TGTGCCAGCAGCTTAGGCCCCTTACTAGCGGGGGAGTGGTATTTT. Its translation is CASSLGPLLAGEWYF. The full variable domain, completed using reference TRBV7-2 and TRBJ2-3, is GAGVSQSPSNKVTEKGKDVELRCDPISGHTALYWYRQSLGQGLEFLIYFQGNSAPDKSGLPSDRFSAERTGGSVSTLTIQRTQQEDSAVYLCASSLGPLLAGEWYFGPGTRLTVL.

The chain carries TRBV27 and TRBJ2-3; 8 positions match TRBD2. With V trimmed by 10 bases and J by 2 bases, 11 bases remained unmatched. There are 15 residues in the CDR3. CDR1 and CDR2 from the germline V gene are MNHEY and SMNVEV (reference sequence). This CDR3 is CAIGRLAGTTDTQYF. As DNA, the CDR3 is TGTGCCATCGGGAGGCTAGCGGGCACCACAGATACGCAGTATTTT.

The chain is built from TRBV5-8 and TRBJ2-3; D is possibly TRBD2 (6 bases). V was shortened by 4 bases and J by 2 bases, with 17 bases between the two germline ends. This CDR3 region has 16 residues. Per the germline V gene, CDR1 is SGHTS and CDR2 is YDEGEE. The CDR3, as DNA: TGTGCCAGCAGCAACGGGAGAATAGCGGCCACAGATACGCAGTATTTT. Amino acids: CASSNGRIAATDTQYF.

The J gene is TRBJ1-1, the V gene TRBV14; TRBD1 might be the D (5 bases). Trimming took off 0 bases at V and 3 bases at J, with 14 bases between the two ends. This CDR3 is 16 amino acids long. From germline, CDR1 is SGHDN and CDR2 FVKESK. The DNA for the CDR3 is TGTGCCAGCAGCCAAGATCTAGGGGCCCTGGACACTGAAGCTTTCTTT. Residues: CASSQDLGALDTEAFF.

The chain combines TRBV14 with TRBJ1-6; 8 nucleotides align to TRBD1. CDR3 length: 15 residues. Per the germline V gene, CDR1 is SGHDN and CDR2 is FVKESK. V lost 4 bases, J lost 9 bases, and 8 bases stayed unmatched. The DNA for the CDR3 is TGTGCCAGCAGCCCCTTACAGGGGGATGGTTCACCCCTCCACTTT. The encoded protein is CASSPLQGDGSPLHF.